These 20 T cell receptor beta chains share one sample of origin, sequenced in a study of regulatory T cells in long-lasting Graves disease. Building the TCR beta libraries relied on iRepertoire HTBI primers, and CDR3 regions underwent Arm-PCR. Each CDR3 protein is one row after TCRdb ran MiXCR on the multiplex PCR reads. The sample lists approximately 560,000 distinct CDR3 sequences, around 15% occurring once. Time point in this sample: newly diagnosed GD, antithyroid drugs for less than 3 months. Extracted RNA from PBMCs served as the source of the TCR library. The sample was also reused in another study, on T cells in Graves' hyperthyroidism and ophthalmopathy.

Here the sequenced sample was peripheral blood mononuclear cells (PBMCs), taken at new diagnosis, from a patient treated with antithyroid drugs. These receptors all stem from a man aged 18 to 30 with Graves disease.

The J gene is TRBJ1-5, the V gene TRBV2; a weak D match, TRBD1 (5 bases). Between the trimmed V and J ends, which lost 2 bases and 1 base, there was a span of 9 bases. This CDR3 spans 15 amino acids. Germline assignment: CDR1 SNHLY and CDR2 FYNNEI. CDR3 residues: CASSEWQGSNQPQHF. The CDR3, as DNA: TGTGCCAGCAGTGAATGGCAGGGAAGCAATCAGCCCCAGCATTTT.

This chain uses TRBV4-1 with TRBJ1-5, with 8 bases matching TRBD1. V lost 3 bases to trimming and J lost 4 bases; unmatched junction nucleotides: 8. The CDR3 loop spans 16 amino acids. Germline CDR1 is MGHRA and CDR2 is YSYEKL. In DNA form, the CDR3 reads TGCGCCAGCAGCCAGCACGAACAGGGGGGGAATCAGCCCCAGCATTTT. Translating gives CASSQHEQGGNQPQHF.

The V call is TRBV6-2 or TRBV6-3, the J call TRBJ1-5; 8 bases fit TRBD1. The CDR3 consists of 13 residues. V lost 6 bases, J lost 4 bases, and 2 bases stayed unmatched. From germline, CDR1 is MNHEY and CDR2 SVGEGT. This CDR3 is CASRRQGNQPQHF. DNA for the CDR3: TGTGCCAGCAGGAGACAGGGGAATCAGCCCCAGCATTTT.

DNA of the CDR3: TGTGCCAGCAGTCCACGGGGACGGACCCTAGCCAAAAACATTCAGTACTTC. Translated, it gives CASSPRGRTLAKNIQYF. This rearrangement joins TRBV28 to TRBJ2-4; D tentatively reads TRBD1 or TRBD2 (5 bases each). V was trimmed by 5 bases and J by 0 bases, leaving 17 bases between them. This CDR3 is 17 amino acids long. The germline V gene encodes CDR1 MDHEN and CDR2 SYDVKM.

There are a few counts of this clonotype. The gene calls are TRBV7-2 and TRBJ1-1; D not resolved. V lost 2 bases and J lost 3, with 10 bases in between. The CDR3 consists of 14 residues. Per germline, CDR1 SGHTA and CDR2 FQGNSA. Here the CDR3 reads CASSLTTWDTEAFF. CDR3 nucleotide sequence: TGTGCCAGCAGCTTAACTACCTGGGACACTGAAGCTTTCTTT. Drawing the rest from reference TRBV7-2 and TRBJ1-1, the complete variable domain is GAGVSQSPSNKVTEKGKDVELRCDPISGHTALYWYRQSLGQGLEFLIYFQGNSAPDKSGLPSDRFSAERTGGSVSTLTIQRTQQEDSAVYLCASSLTTWDTEAFFGQGTRLTVV.

A note on this clonotype: An end of the junction differs from the germline gene, which may be a read error. This chain uses TRBV7-7 with TRBJ2-1; no clear D. The CDR3 loop spans 13 amino acids. Germline lookup yields CDR1 SSHAT and CDR2 FNYEAQ (reference sequence). The CDR3 is CASSLAPTWEQFF. DNA for the CDR3: TGTGCTAGCAGCTTAGCCCCGACGTGGGAGCAGTTCTTC.

V gene TRBV13 combines with J gene TRBJ1-1, with TRBD1 matching over 7 bases. CDR3 length equals 15 residues. Trimming removed 5 bases from V and 3 bases from J; junction bases left unmatched: 9. The germline V gene encodes CDR1 PRHDT and CDR2 FYEKMQ (reference sequence). This CDR3 reads CASSLRGGMDTEAFF. Written as DNA, the CDR3 is TGTGCCAGCAGCCTCAGGGGGGGGATGGACACTGAAGCTTTCTTT.

This clonotype was counted a few times. The chain employs TRBV6-1 and TRBJ1-4; D is uncertain. Germline V gene lookup returns CDR1 MNHNS and CDR2 SASEGT. V dropped 4 bases and J dropped 7 bases, with 13 bases sitting between them. This CDR3 spans 14 amino acids. CDR3 residues: CASSGIQGLEKLFF. The CDR3 DNA is TGTGCCAGCAGTGGAATCCAAGGGCTTGAAAAACTGTTTTTT.

The chain carries TRBV29-1 and TRBJ2-2; a possible D gene is TRBD2 (6 bases). Germline CDR1 SQVTM, CDR2 ANQGSEA. The CDR3 spans 16 residues. The ends were cut back, 0 bases at V and 6 bases at J, with 17 bases in the middle. The CDR3 region has the DNA TGCAGCGTTGAAGATGGAGGAGGGGCCGGGGCCGGGGAGCTGTTTTTT. Its protein product is CSVEDGGGAGAGELFF.

This clonotype showed up just a few times. The chain has TRBV7-8 and TRBJ2-6; 11 bases are a match to TRBD1. The V and J ends lost 4 bases and 0 bases, in that order; junction bases with no gene match: 11. The CDR3 sequence is 20 residues long. Germline values: CDR1 SGHVS, CDR2 FQNEAQ. The CDR3 nucleotides are TGTGCCAGCAGCTCAAAGCCCGGGACAGGGGGACGCTCTGGGGCCAACGTCCTGACTTTC. As protein: CASSSKPGTGGRSGANVLTF. Filled out from reference TRBV7-8 and TRBJ2-6, the complete variable domain reads GAGVSQSPRYKVAKRGQDVALRCDPISGHVSLFWYQQALGQGPEFLTYFQNEAQLDKSGLPSDRFFAERPEGSVSTLKIQRTQQEDSAVYLCASSSKPGTGGRSGANVLTFGAGSRLTVL.

This clonotype showed up just once. The chain employs TRBV6-1 and TRBJ2-1; 8 nucleotides line up with TRBD1. CDR1 and CDR2 from the germline V gene are MNHNS and SASEGT. CDR3 length: 15 amino acids. Germline trimming cut 6 bases from V and 10 bases from J; bases unmatched to any gene: 14. The CDR3, as DNA: TGTGCCAGCAGACCCCTCGGGACAGGTTTTCACGAGCAGTTCTTC. Its translation: CASRPLGTGFHEQFF.

This clonotype was counted ten times or more. The genes are TRBV27 and TRBJ2-3; 8 bases match TRBD1. The CDR3 spans 14 residues. Trimming took 5 bases from V and 3 from J; bases not matched to a gene: 4. Germline assignment: CDR1 MNHEY and CDR2 SMNVEV (reference sequence). The CDR3, as DNA: TGTGCCAGCAGTGGACAGGGTTGGACAGATACGCAGTATTTT. Translating gives CASSGQGWTDTQYF.

This clonotype was recorded a few times. This chain links TRBV10-3 with TRBJ1-1, with a possible D match to TRBD1 (6 bases). The CDR3 consists of 11 residues. Germline values: CDR1 ENHRY, CDR2 SYGVKD. V was trimmed by 3 bases and J by 8 bases, leaving 7 bases between them. CDR3 sequence (DNA): TGTGCCATCAGTGAAGGGGGAGAAGCTTTCTTT. It codes for CAISEGGEAFF.

Many counts were recorded for this clonotype. V and J are TRBV12-3 or TRBV12-4 and TRBJ2-1; no clear D gene. This CDR3 is 12 amino acids long. V gave up 3 bases and J gave up 6 bases, with 6 bases separating them. The CDR3 loop reads CASSFRPNEQFF. DNA for the CDR3: TGTGCCAGCAGTTTTCGGCCCAATGAGCAGTTCTTC.

The chain couples TRBV9 to TRBJ2-1; 10 nucleotides match TRBD2. CDR1 is SGDLS, CDR2 YYNGEE, per germline. V was pared by 0 bases and J by 0 bases, with 3 bases of the junction left unmatched. The CDR3 spans 17 residues. CDR3 loop: CASSVVPSGGSYNEQFF. The CDR3 nucleotides are TGTGCCAGCAGCGTAGTTCCTAGCGGGGGCTCCTACAATGAGCAGTTCTTC. Supplemented by reference TRBV9 and TRBJ2-1, the full variable domain reads DSGVTQTPKHLITATGQRVTLRCSPRSGDLSVYWYQQSLDQGLQFLIQYYNGEERAKGNILERFSAQQFPDLHSELNLSSLELGDSALYFCASSVVPSGGSYNEQFFGPGTRLTVL.

This clonotype was seen repeatedly, ten times or more. V and J are TRBV9 and TRBJ2-3; unclear D gene. With 2 bases removed from V and 2 bases from J, the gap between germline ends came to 6 bases. CDR1 is SGDLS, CDR2 YYNGEE, per germline. The CDR3 is 13 residues long. Here the CDR3 reads CASSVINTDTQYF. The DNA of the CDR3 is TGTGCCAGCAGCGTTATAAACACAGATACGCAGTATTTT.

This clonotype was seen ten or more times. This chain connects TRBV11-3 to TRBJ2-3, with D possibly being TRBD2 (5 bases). V was clipped by 1 base and J by 1 base, with 12 bases between them. Looked up from germline, CDR1 is SGHNT and CDR2 is YENEEA. The CDR3 has 16 residues. The CDR3 region is CASSLGASSRTDTQYF. For the CDR3, the DNA is TGTGCCAGCAGCTTAGGGGCTAGCAGCCGCACAGATACGCAGTATTTT.

This clonotype was seen at least ten times. The rearrangement joins TRBV5-1 to TRBJ2-7; D remains ambiguous. V was cut by 1 base and J by 2 bases, with 13 bases left in between. This CDR3 contains 15 residues. Germline loops: CDR1 SGHRS, CDR2 YFSETQ. The CDR3 reads CASSLSRATAYEQYF. The CDR3 DNA follows: TGCGCCAGCAGCTTGTCGAGAGCAACCGCCTACGAGCAGTACTTC.

This clonotype was seen at least ten times. The chain carries TRBV7-3 and TRBJ2-1; 11 nucleotides match TRBD2. The CDR3 length is 16 residues. CDR1 SGHTA and CDR2 FQGTGA come from the germline V gene. The junction had 9 bases not matched to a gene; V was cut back by 3 bases and J by 8 bases. This CDR3 is CASSLPTSGRRDEQFF. CDR3 DNA sequence: TGTGCCAGCAGCTTGCCAACTAGCGGGAGAAGGGATGAGCAGTTCTTC.

This clonotype was detected only a few times. The genes are TRBV7-6 and TRBJ2-7; 8 positions match TRBD2. The germline CDR1 and CDR2 sequences are SGHVS and FNYEAQ. J lost 1 base, V lost 1 base, and 3 bases had no gene match. The CDR3 is made up of 15 amino acids. CDR3 in DNA: TGTGCCAGCAGCTTAGTTAGCGGGGCATCCTACGAGCAGTACTTC. Translating gives CASSLVSGASYEQYF.